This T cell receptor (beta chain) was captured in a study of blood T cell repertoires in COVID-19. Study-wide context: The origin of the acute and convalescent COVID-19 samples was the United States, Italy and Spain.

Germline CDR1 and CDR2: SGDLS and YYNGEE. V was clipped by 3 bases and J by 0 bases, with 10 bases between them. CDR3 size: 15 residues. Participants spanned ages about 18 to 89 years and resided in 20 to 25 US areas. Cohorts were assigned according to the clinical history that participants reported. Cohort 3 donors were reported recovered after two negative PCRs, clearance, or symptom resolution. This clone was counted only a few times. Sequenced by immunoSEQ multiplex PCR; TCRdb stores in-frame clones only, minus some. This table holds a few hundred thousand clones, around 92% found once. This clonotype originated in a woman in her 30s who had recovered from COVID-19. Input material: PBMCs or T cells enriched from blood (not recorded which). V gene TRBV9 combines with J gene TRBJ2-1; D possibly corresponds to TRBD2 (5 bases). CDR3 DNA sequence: TGTGCCAGCAGCGGGGCGGGTAACTCCTACAATGAGCAGTTCTTC. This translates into CASSGAGNSYNEQFF.